One sample yielded the 28 T cell receptor beta chains listed below, sequenced in a study of T cell repertoires in cytomegalovirus infection (dated by TCRdb to the late 2010s). Their target antigens are unknown. According to the study, the label for this sample's treatment or condition signals: in vitro stimulation with specific CMV peptide epitopes to enrich CMV-specific T cells. Data came from an Illumina HiSeq 1500. The raw public reads went through TCRdb reprocessing: fastp at Q25, MiXCR clone calling, in-frame beta chains kept. Here each entry gathers all rows of one CDR3 protein and keeps the most common genes and DNA. In all, the sample holds fewer than 950,000 distinct CDR3 sequences, and around a third of those were seen once. The ten largest clones represent around 11% of the sample. Sequenced here: cultured CD8+ T cells from PBMCs, sampled from culture after CMV antigen stimulation. Source of these receptors: a human donor in good health (CMV status not recorded). Some clones in this sample may be carry-over from other donors' samples.

This clonotype was detected many times. The V and J genes are TRBV7-6 and TRBJ2-3, with 7 bases that match TRBD2. Germline V CDR1 and CDR2: SGHVS, FNYEAQ. V shed 0 bases and J 0 bases; nucleotides not matched to a gene: 0. The CDR3 extends over 15 amino acids. CDR3 DNA sequence: TGTGCCAGCAGCTTAGCGGGGGGGAGCACAGATACGCAGTATTTT. This sequence encodes CASSLAGGSTDTQYF.

This clonotype was observed at least ten times. This sequence joins TRBV7-2 and TRBJ2-1, with D tentatively TRBD1 (6 bases). Germline CDR1 SGHTA, CDR2 FQGNSA. The CDR3 is 16 amino acids. Trimming removed 2 bases from V and 5 bases from J, with 16 bases in between. The CDR3 spells CASSLKVRQANNEQFF. CDR3 DNA: TGTGCCAGCAGCTTAAAAGTGAGACAGGCAAACAATGAGCAGTTCTTC. Full variable domain (remainder filled in from reference TRBV7-2 and TRBJ2-1): GAGVSQSPSNKVTEKGKDVELRCDPISGHTALYWYRQSLGQGLEFLIYFQGNSAPDKSGLPSDRFSAERTGGSVSTLTIQRTQQEDSAVYLCASSLKVRQANNEQFFGPGTRLTVL.

This clonotype was counted a few times. The J gene is TRBJ2-3, the V gene TRBV6-2 or TRBV6-3, with 9 bases matching TRBD2. After removal of 2 bases from V and 4 bases from J, the junction contained 4 bases not matched to a gene. CDR1 and CDR2 (germline): MNHEY, SVGEGT. The CDR3 covers 15 residues. CDR3 in amino acids: CASSYGTSLPDTQYF. The DNA of the CDR3 is TGTGCCAGCAGTTACGGGACTAGCCTCCCAGATACGCAGTATTTT.

This clonotype came up many times. This sequence joins TRBV7-8 and TRBJ2-7, with 9 bases aligning to TRBD2. The CDR3 has 18 amino acids. V lost 1 base to trimming and J lost 0 bases; unmatched junction nucleotides: 10. Germline V gene sequence: CDR1 SGHVS, CDR2 FQNEAQ. The CDR3 spells CASSLEGGLAGPSYEQYV. The DNA for the CDR3 is TGTGCCAGCAGCTTAGAAGGTGGGCTAGCGGGGCCCTCCTACGAGCAGTACGTC.

In its sample, this clonotype was seen a few times. The rearrangement joins TRBV7-6 to TRBJ2-1; D is ambiguous. The V end lost 4 bases, the J end lost 4 bases, and 11 bases lay between the germline ends. CDR3 size: 14 residues. Germline CDR1 is SGHVS and CDR2 is FNYEAQ. CDR3: CASSSPSAYNEQFF. The CDR3 DNA is TGTGCCAGCAGCTCCCCTTCGGCTTACAATGAGCAGTTCTTC.

This clonotype was counted between two and nine times. V gene TRBV6-2 or TRBV6-3 combines with J gene TRBJ1-1; possibly TRBD1 for D (5 bases). CDR1 and CDR2 (germline): MNHEY, SVGEGT. The CDR3 has 13 amino acids. The V end lost 2 bases, the J end lost 4 bases, and 8 bases lay between the germline ends. The DNA for the CDR3 is TGTGCCAGCAGTTACGGGGCTATCACTGAAGCTTTCTTT. Protein: CASSYGAITEAFF.

This clonotype has only a few counts. This chain connects TRBV7-6 to TRBJ2-2, with D possibly being TRBD2 (5 bases). V gave up 1 base and J gave up 1 base, with 13 bases separating them. The CDR3 runs 17 residues. Germline loops: CDR1 SGHVS, CDR2 FNYEAQ. In DNA, the CDR3 is TGTGCCAGCAGCTTAGATCCCGGGGTCTGGAACACCGGGGAGCTGTTTTTT. Protein: CASSLDPGVWNTGELFF.

This clonotype was seen a few times. The CDR3 loop reads CASSGSRPTDTQYF. DNA for the CDR3: TGTGCCAGCAGCGGTAGCAGACCCACAGATACGCAGTATTTT. The rearrangement joins TRBV9 to TRBJ2-3; D remains unclear. The CDR3 extends over 14 amino acids. The germline V gene has CDR1 SGDLS and CDR2 YYNGEE. Deletions cut 3 bases from V and 2 bases from J, with 10 bases between.

V and J are TRBV11-2 and TRBJ2-1; D call uncertain. Trimming shortened V by 0 bases and J by 6 bases, and 12 bases separated the two germline ends. Germline CDR1 is SGHAT and CDR2 is FQNNGV. The CDR3 length is 15 residues. The CDR3 region is CASSLDPTWGNEQFF. DNA for the CDR3: TGTGCCAGCAGCTTAGATCCGACTTGGGGCAATGAGCAGTTCTTC.

This chain connects TRBV7-9 to TRBJ1-2; 7 bases line up with TRBD1. The CDR3 is 14 residues long. Germline V gene data show CDR1 as SEHNR and CDR2 as FQNEAQ (reference sequence). V was clipped by 4 bases and J by 3 bases; unmatched bases: 5. The CDR3 region has the DNA TGTGCCAGCAGCTACTTGGGGACAGACTATGGCTACACCTTC. This encodes CASSYLGTDYGYTF.

The V gene is TRBV19, the J gene TRBJ1-1, with D possibly matching TRBD1 (5 bases). Deletions cut 8 bases from V and 0 bases from J, with 10 bases between. This CDR3 comprises 13 residues. Germline CDR1 reads LNHDA; CDR2 reads SQIVND (reference sequence). Here the CDR3 reads CASVGHMNTEAFF. Written as DNA, the CDR3 is TGTGCCAGTGTCGGACATATGAACACTGAAGCTTTCTTT.

This sequence joins TRBV6-1 and TRBJ1-1; maybe TRBD1 (5 bases). The length of the CDR3 is 16 residues. Trimming cost V 1 base and J 4 bases, with 16 bases left between them. Germline V lookup: CDR1 MNHNS, CDR2 SASEGT. The CDR3 reads CASSEEWTPGSTEAFF. The DNA of the CDR3 is TGTGCCAGCAGTGAAGAATGGACACCGGGGTCCACTGAAGCTTTCTTT.

The chain joins TRBV20-1 to TRBJ2-7; D remains ambiguous. Per the germline V gene, CDR1 is DFQATT and CDR2 is SNEGSKA (reference sequence). The CDR3 sequence is 15 residues long. The V and J ends lost 6 bases and 0 bases respectively, with 18 bases between them. The CDR3 DNA sequence: TGCAGTGCCTCAATCGGGCTGACTTGCTCCTACGAGCAGTACTTC. Its protein is CSASIGLTCSYEQYF.

This clonotype was seen repeatedly, ten times or more. This chain joins TRBV6-1 and TRBJ2-2, with D unresolved. CDR1 is MNHNS and CDR2 is SASEGT in the germline V gene. Trimming pared 6 bases from V and 2 bases from J, leaving 4 bases between. The CDR3 contains 12 residues. The CDR3 here is CASRDNTGELFF. CDR3 bases: TGTGCCAGCAGAGATAACACCGGGGAGCTGTTTTTT.

This clonotype was counted a few times. This rearrangement joins TRBV7-2 to TRBJ2-2; 8 bases map to TRBD2. V dropped 3 bases and J dropped 5; count of bases not matched to a gene: 11. The CDR3 has 17 residues. Germline V lookup: CDR1 SGHTA, CDR2 FQGNSA. CDR3 sequence: CASSFGPGGAWTGELFF. CDR3 DNA: TGTGCCAGCAGCTTCGGCCCCGGGGGGGCATGGACCGGGGAGCTGTTTTTT. Full variable domain (outside the CDR3, taken from reference TRBV7-2 and TRBJ2-2): GAGVSQSPSNKVTEKGKDVELRCDPISGHTALYWYRQSLGQGLEFLIYFQGNSAPDKSGLPSDRFSAERTGGSVSTLTIQRTQQEDSAVYLCASSFGPGGAWTGELFFGEGSRLTVL.

A word on this clonotype: A much more abundant neighbour one base away suggests this may be a read error. The J gene is TRBJ2-2, the V gene TRBV12-3 or TRBV12-4; D ambiguous. The ends were cut back, 8 bases at V and 3 bases at J, with 16 bases in the middle. The CDR3 covers 15 residues. In nucleotides, the CDR3 is TGTGCCAGCTACAGTTTTCACGAATACACCGGGGAGCTGTTTTTT. Translated, it gives CASYSFHEYTGELFF.

The chain couples TRBV27 to TRBJ2-3; TRBD2 aligns across 10 bases. V was clipped by 3 bases and J by 4 bases; unmatched bases: 7. In germline, CDR1 is MNHEY, CDR2 SMNVEV (reference sequence). This CDR3 spans 16 amino acids. CDR3 region: CASSLSASGGSDTQYF. The CDR3 DNA reads as TGTGCCAGCAGTTTGTCGGCTAGCGGGGGATCAGATACGCAGTATTTT.

This clonotype has ten or more counts. The CDR3 protein is CASSTDRYNEQFF. The DNA of the CDR3 is TGTGCCAGCAGCACCGACCGATACAATGAGCAGTTCTTC. The V call is TRBV7-8, the J call TRBJ2-1; D is undetermined. The CDR3 is made up of 13 amino acids. CDR1 and CDR2 from the germline V gene are SGHVS and FQNEAQ. V lost 5 bases and J 4 bases, leaving 9 bases between the germline ends.

This clonotype was recorded many times. The V and J genes are TRBV7-2 and TRBJ2-3; 12 positions match TRBD2. V shed 7 bases and J 1 base; nucleotides not matched to a gene: 15. This CDR3 has 19 residues. Germline V gene data show CDR1 as SGHTA and CDR2 as FQGNSA. The CDR3 spells CASNIWTPTSGGGTDTQYF. Here the CDR3 DNA reads TGTGCCAGCAACATTTGGACCCCGACTAGCGGGGGTGGCACAGATACGCAGTATTTT.

This clonotype has at least ten counts. V is TRBV7-2 and J is TRBJ2-2; tentative D call: TRBD1 (5 bases). This CDR3 is 16 amino acids long. Germline V CDR1 and CDR2: SGHTA, FQGNSA. Deletions cut 1 base from V and 2 bases from J, with 11 bases between. In DNA, the CDR3 is TGTGCCAGCAGCTTAGGCCAACGGACAAACACCGGGGAGCTGTTTTTT. Translation: CASSLGQRTNTGELFF.

The chain carries TRBV6-1 and TRBJ2-7; D unresolved. Germline assignment: CDR1 MNHNS and CDR2 SASEGT. This CDR3 contains 13 residues. Trimming pared 1 base from V and 3 bases from J, leaving 7 bases between. CDR3 DNA: TGTGCCAGCAGTGAAGAATGGGACTACGAGCAGTACGTC. Its translation: CASSEEWDYEQYV.

This clonotype was seen a few times. This chain joins TRBV4-1 and TRBJ2-3; D assignment may be TRBD1 or TRBD2 (5 bases each). Trimming left V 7 bases short and J 1 base short, with 15 bases between. CDR3 length equals 15 residues. Germline loops: CDR1 MGHRA, CDR2 YSYEKL. The CDR3 DNA sequence: TGCGCCAGCACCGAGGGGCGATTTGGCACAGATACGCAGTATTTT. Translating it yields CASTEGRFGTDTQYF.

This clonotype is a singleton in its sample. V usage is TRBV19 and J usage is TRBJ1-2, with a tentative D call TRBD1 (5 bases). In germline, CDR1 is LNHDA, CDR2 SQIVND (reference sequence). The CDR3 is made up of 14 amino acids. The V gene lost 5 bases and the J gene lost 3 bases, with 13 bases spanning the gap. CDR3: CASSETGLDYGYTF. In DNA form, the CDR3 reads TGTGCCAGTAGTGAAACAGGATTAGACTATGGCTACACCTTC.

The table lists this clonotype with a few counts. The chain couples TRBV4-3 to TRBJ2-1; 7 bases line up with TRBD1. In germline, CDR1 is LGHNA, CDR2 YSLEER. The CDR3 spans 15 residues. J was trimmed by 4 bases and V by 1 base; bases with no gene match: 4. The CDR3 region is CASSQGTTGYNEQFF. The CDR3 DNA is TGCGCCAGCAGCCAAGGTACGACAGGGTACAATGAGCAGTTCTTC.

The gene calls are TRBV7-2 and TRBJ2-7; D is tentatively TRBD1 or TRBD2 (6 bases each). The CDR3 is made up of 15 amino acids. The germline V gene encodes CDR1 SGHTA and CDR2 FQGNSA. Trimming took off 9 bases at V and 3 bases at J, with 21 bases between the two ends. The CDR3 coding sequence is TGTGCCAGTCGCGAGGAGGCGGGGACACACTACGAGCAGTACTTC. This sequence encodes CASREEAGTHYEQYF.

This clonotype was found a few times. The rearrangement links TRBV5-6 to TRBJ2-7, with TRBD1 as a possible D gene (5 bases). The CDR3 is 15 residues long. Germline CDR1 and CDR2: SGHDT and YYEEEE. Deletions cut 2 bases from V and 5 bases from J, with 17 bases between. The CDR3 loop is CASSFGTGRVHEQYV. The CDR3 coding sequence is TGTGCCAGCAGCTTTGGAACCGGCAGGGTCCACGAGCAGTACGTC.

This clonotype was picked up many times. The DNA for the CDR3 is TGTGCCAGCAGCGAGGGCCAGCCCAGCCCCCTATATTTT. It codes for CASSEGQPSPLYF. The chain recombines TRBV7-2 with TRBJ1-3; the D is unclear. Germline CDR1 and CDR2: SGHTA and FQGNSA. V lost 5 bases, J lost 14 bases, and 19 bases lay in between. The CDR3 is made up of 13 amino acids.

This clonotype was observed a few times. CDR3 protein: CASEGPGGHEQFF. In DNA, the CDR3 is TGTGCCAGCGAGGGGCCAGGGGGCCATGAGCAGTTCTTC. J is TRBJ2-1 and V is TRBV9; 8 bases line up with TRBD1. Germline V gene data show CDR1 as SGDLS and CDR2 as YYNGEE. Trimming removed 7 bases from V and 8 bases from J; junction bases left unmatched: 8. The length of the CDR3 is 13 residues.